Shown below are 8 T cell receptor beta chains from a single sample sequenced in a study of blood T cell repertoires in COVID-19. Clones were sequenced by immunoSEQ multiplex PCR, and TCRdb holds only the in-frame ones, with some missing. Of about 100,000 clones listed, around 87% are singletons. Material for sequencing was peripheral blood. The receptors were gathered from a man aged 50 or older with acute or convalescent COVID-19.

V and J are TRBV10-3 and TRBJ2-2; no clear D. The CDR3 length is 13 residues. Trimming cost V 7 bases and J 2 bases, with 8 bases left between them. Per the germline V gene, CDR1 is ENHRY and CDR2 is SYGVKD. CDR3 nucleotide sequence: TGTGCCATCACAATGAGCAACACCGGGGAGCTGTTTTTT. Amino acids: CAITMSNTGELFF.

The CDR3 region is CASSPHTGGGKEKLFF. CDR3 sequence (DNA): TGCGCCAGCAGCCCCCATACAGGGGGCGGGAAGGAAAAACTGTTTTTT. The chain links TRBV5-1 to TRBJ1-4; 9 bases fit TRBD1. V shed 4 bases, J shed 8 bases, and the junction held 12 bases outside the gene matches. The CDR3 has 16 amino acids. CDR1 is SGHRS, CDR2 YFSETQ, per germline.

Here the CDR3 DNA reads TGCAGCGTTGAAACGGGACAGGGCTCTGGAAACACCATATATTTT. It codes for CSVETGQGSGNTIYF. The genes are TRBV29-1 and TRBJ1-3, with 9 bases identical to TRBD1. Trimming cost V 2 bases and J 0 bases; bases outside gene matches: 2. CDR1 is SQVTM and CDR2 is ANQGSEA in the germline V gene. CDR3 length: 15 residues.

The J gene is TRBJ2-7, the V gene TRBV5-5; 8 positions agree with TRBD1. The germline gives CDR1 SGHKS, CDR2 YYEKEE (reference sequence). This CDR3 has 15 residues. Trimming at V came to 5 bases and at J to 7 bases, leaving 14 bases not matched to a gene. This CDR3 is CASRLGTQGAWEQYF. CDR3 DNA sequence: TGTGCCAGCAGATTAGGAACGCAGGGGGCTTGGGAGCAGTACTTC.

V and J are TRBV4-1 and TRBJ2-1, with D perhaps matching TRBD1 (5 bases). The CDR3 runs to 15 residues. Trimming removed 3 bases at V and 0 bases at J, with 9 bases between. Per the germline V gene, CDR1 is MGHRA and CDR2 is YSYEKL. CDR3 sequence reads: CASSQGRTSYNEQFF. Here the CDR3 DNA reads TGCGCCAGCAGCCAGGGGCGGACCTCCTACAATGAGCAGTTCTTC.

The CDR3 DNA reads as TGCAGCGTTCGTGAGCCTAGCGGGAATCAAGAGACCCAGTACTTC. Its protein is CSVREPSGNQETQYF. J is TRBJ2-5 and V is TRBV29-1; 9 positions agree with TRBD2. Germline lookup yields CDR1 SQVTM and CDR2 ANQGSEA. The V and J ends lost 5 bases and 2 bases, in that order; junction bases with no gene match: 9. The length of the CDR3 is 15 residues.

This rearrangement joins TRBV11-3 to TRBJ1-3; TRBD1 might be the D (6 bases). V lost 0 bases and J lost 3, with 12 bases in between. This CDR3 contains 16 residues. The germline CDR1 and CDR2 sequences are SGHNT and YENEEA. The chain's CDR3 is CASSLDRQGNGNTIYF. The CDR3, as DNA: TGTGCCAGCAGCTTAGATCGGCAGGGGAATGGAAACACCATATATTTT.

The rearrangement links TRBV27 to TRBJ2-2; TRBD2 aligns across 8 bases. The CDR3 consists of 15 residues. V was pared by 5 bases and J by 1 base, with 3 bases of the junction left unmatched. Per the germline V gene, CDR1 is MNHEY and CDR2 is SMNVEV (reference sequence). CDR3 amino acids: CASSRTSLNTGELFF. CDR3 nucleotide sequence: TGTGCCAGCAGTCGGACTAGCCTGAACACCGGGGAGCTGTTTTTT.